This T cell receptor beta chain appears in the sequencing data of a study of T cell changes during pregnancy in multiple sclerosis. There are 13 residues in the CDR3. V gave up 5 bases and J gave up 2 bases, with 8 bases separating them. Germline V lookup: CDR1 SNHLY, CDR2 FYNNEI. Only in-frame clones appear in the TCRdb table, and some are missing; sequencing was by immunoSEQ multiplex PCR. This table holds roughly 34,000 clones, more than 75% found once. The specimen comprised peripheral blood, sampled in the second trimester of pregnancy. The J gene is TRBJ2-3, the V gene TRBV2; D is uncertain. This receptor was taken from a female donor in good health, enrolled as a control in a pregnancy study. CDR3 protein: CASSFPFTDTQYF. The CDR3 DNA reads TGTGCCAGCAGTTTCCCATTCACAGATACGCAGTATTTT.